This T cell receptor beta chain was obtained from a study of regulatory T cells in long-lasting Graves disease. Time point in this sample: persistent/refractory GD, antithyroid drugs over 5 years with positive TRAb. RNA from PBMCs was the source of the TCR library. The germline V gene encodes CDR1 MNHEY and CDR2 SVGEGT. The CDR3 is 16 amino acids. J gave up 2 bases and V 5 bases, and 12 bases lay outside the gene matches. On this clonotype: What it binds is not known.

Overall study results and limits: When disease was persistent, TRBV28, TRBJ1-2 and TRBJ2-5 were the favored segments.

To make TCR beta libraries, researchers used iRepertoire HTBI primers and Arm-PCR of CDR3 regions. Per the authors' pipeline: Across samples, over 55 TRBV and more than twelve TRBJ segments were found. TCRdb used MiXCR to reprocess the multiplex PCR reads, holding one entry per CDR3 protein. Clone size and V and J calls follow TCRdb, not the original study. Among fewer than 600,000 distinct CDR3 sequences, roughly 23% were seen once, and the ten largest hold less than 15%. V is TRBV6-2 or TRBV6-3 and J is TRBJ2-7; 7 bases line up with TRBD2. Material: peripheral blood mononuclear cells (PBMCs), obtained when the disease was refractory, from a patient treated with antithyroid drugs. The sequence derives from a female donor with Graves disease. The CDR3 region is CASSGQKTSRAYEQYF. CDR3 nucleotides: TGTGCCAGCAGTGGTCAGAAGACTAGCAGAGCCTACGAGCAGTACTTC.